A selection of T cell receptor beta chains follows, all from one sample in a study of T cell repertoires in cytomegalovirus infection. No antigen is known for these receptors. From the reads, TCRdb called clonotypes with MiXCR, one entry per CDR3 protein. The table shows some 900,000 distinct CDR3 sequences, with about 31% occurring only once. The sample here was cultured CD8+ T cells from PBMCs, taken from culture after CMV antigen stimulation. The origin of the receptors is a human donor in good health (CMV status not recorded). Some clones in this sample may be carry-over from other donors' samples. Both conserved end residues are part of each CDR3. A D gene is named only where the DNA matches it firmly. Clone size is shown for a subset of rows, as once, few, many or a class of expanded clone.

CDR3nt: TGTGCCAGCAGCTTAGCGCTTTATAAAAACTTCTACTCTGGGGCCAACGTCCTGACTTTC
CDR3aa: CASSLALYKNFYSGANVLTF
d_gene: NA
j_gene: TRBJ2-6
v_gene: TRBV7-8
len: 20
abundance: medium-sized

CDR3nt: TGTGCCAGTAGTATAGTATCGACTAGCCTTTTCACCGGGGAGCTGTTTTTT
CDR3aa: CASSIVSTSLFTGELFF
d_gene: TRBD2
j_gene: TRBJ2-2
v_gene: TRBV19
len: 17
abundance: NA

CDR3nt: TGTGCCAGCAGTTCGGCAGTTTCCTACGAGCAGTACTTC
CDR3aa: CASSSAVSYEQYF
d_gene: NA
j_gene: TRBJ2-7
v_gene: TRBV25-1
len: 13
abundance: NA

CDR3nt: TGTGCCACCAGCCCTCGGGGGATTGGTGACACCATATATTTT
CDR3aa: CATSPRGIGDTIYF
d_gene: NA
j_gene: TRBJ1-3
v_gene: TRBV15
len: 14
abundance: few

CDR3nt: TGTGCCAGCACCGCATCAGGGGGCGCGGGTGAAAAACTGTTTTTT
CDR3aa: CASTASGGAGEKLFF
d_gene: TRBD1
j_gene: TRBJ1-4
v_gene: TRBV6-5
len: 15
abundance: few

CDR3nt: TGTGCCAGCAGTTACTCGACCGGTCCAGAGGAGCAGTACTTC
CDR3aa: CASSYSTGPEEQYF
d_gene: NA
j_gene: TRBJ2-7
v_gene: TRBV6-5
len: 14
abundance: NA

CDR3nt: TGTGCCAGCTGCCAAGGGGGAAGCAATCAGCCCCAGCATTTT
CDR3aa: CASCQGGSNQPQHF
d_gene: NA
j_gene: TRBJ1-5
v_gene: TRBV6-6
len: 14
abundance: NA

CDR3nt: TGTGCCAGCAGCTACGCGGGGGGCTACAATGAGCAGTTCTTC
CDR3aa: CASSYAGGYNEQFF
d_gene: TRBD2
j_gene: TRBJ2-1
v_gene: TRBV3-1
len: 14
abundance: NA

CDR3nt: TGTGCCAGTAGTATAGCGGAGGGTAACACTGAAGCTTTCTTT
CDR3aa: CASSIAEGNTEAFF
d_gene: NA
j_gene: TRBJ1-1
v_gene: TRBV19
len: 14
abundance: few

CDR3nt: TGCAGCGTTGATTGGACAGGGCTGGGCTACACCTTC
CDR3aa: CSVDWTGLGYTF
d_gene: TRBD1
j_gene: TRBJ1-2
v_gene: TRBV29-1
len: 12
abundance: NA

CDR3nt: TGTGCCAGCAGTTTAAACAGGGATGAGCAGTTCTTC
CDR3aa: CASSLNRDEQFF
d_gene: NA
j_gene: TRBJ2-1
v_gene: TRBV12-3/TRBV12-4
len: 12
abundance: many

CDR3nt: TGCGCCAGCAGCAACAGTTTGGGGGCCCCTTACAATGAGCAGTTCTTC
CDR3aa: CASSNSLGAPYNEQFF
d_gene: NA
j_gene: TRBJ2-1
v_gene: TRBV5-1
len: 16
abundance: NA

CDR3nt: TGTGCCAGCAGACTACCCCGGGACAGTCACAATGAGCAGTTCTTC
CDR3aa: CASRLPRDSHNEQFF
d_gene: TRBD1
j_gene: TRBJ2-1
v_gene: TRBV27
len: 15
abundance: few

CDR3nt: TGTGCCAGTAGTGGACTTCATGACGAAGGTGAAAAACTGTTTTTT
CDR3aa: CASSGLHDEGEKLFF
d_gene: NA
j_gene: TRBJ1-4
v_gene: TRBV19
len: 15
abundance: NA

CDR3nt: TGTGCCAGCAGCCAACGAAGGGCCCTACTGGGGTCCGGCCCCAATGAGCAGTTCTTC
CDR3aa: CASSQRRALLGSGPNEQFF
d_gene: NA
j_gene: TRBJ2-1
v_gene: TRBV11-2
len: 19
abundance: many

CDR3nt: TGTGCCAGCAGCTTCATGGGCCATCTCGACACTGAAGCTTTCTTT
CDR3aa: CASSFMGHLDTEAFF
d_gene: NA
j_gene: TRBJ1-1
v_gene: TRBV7-2
len: 15
abundance: few

CDR3nt: TGTGCCAGCAGTCTAACCCCTACAATGGGGGGTTCCTTCTTTGAACGGACCTTTAAGCAGTTCTTC
CDR3aa: CASSLTPTMGGSFFERTFKQFF
d_gene: NA
j_gene: TRBJ2-1
v_gene: TRBV6-2/TRBV6-3
len: 22
abundance: few